This paragraph reports one TCR beta chain. The sample belongs to a study of Graves' ophthalmopathy and Graves' hyperthyroidism. As for the study in general: By definition, stable hyperthyroidism involved no ophthalmopathy within 18 months of follow-up.

The sequenced template was RNA, covering the TCR beta CDR3 region. RT-PCR in the first round used HTBI primers; a second-round multiplex PCR followed. TCRdb reprocessed the multiplex PCR reads via MiXCR and lists one record per CDR3 protein. The repertoire holds 900,000 to 1,200,000 distinct CDR3 sequences, with about two fifths as singletons. Trimming left V 6 bases short and J 10 bases short, with 16 bases between. The CDR3 sequence is 13 residues long. Germline-derived CDR1 and CDR2 are KGHSH and LQKENI. The sample comprised peripheral blood or thyroid tissue (not recorded which). This chain connects TRBV18 to TRBJ1-5, with D possibly being TRBD1 (5 bases). The TCR sequence derives from an adult man with Graves' hyperthyroidism. This CDR3 is CASSPRDESPQHF. CDR3 nucleotide sequence: TGTGCCAGCTCCCCTCGGGACGAAAGCCCCCAGCATTTT.